This record covers a single TCR beta chain. Its antigen is not known. These data come from a study of cytomegalovirus exposure and HLA in healthy donors. Points from the study as a whole: Through in vitro validation, a few CMV-associated chains were shown to be specific for CMV antigens.

J lost 4 bases, V lost 5 bases, and 8 bases had no gene match. CDR1 SGHVS and CDR2 FNYEAQ come from the germline V gene. The CDR3 is 15 amino acids. 13 Jbeta primers and 60 Vbeta primers were used for the PCR. Repertoires were generated with immunoSEQ multiplex PCR, while TCRdb's copy carries only in-frame clones and drops some. The profile shows approximately 110,000 clones, approximately 78% of them singletons. This receptor was taken from a woman in her thirties or forties in good health and CMV-seropositive. What was sequenced was PBMCs. The chain carries TRBV7-6 and TRBJ1-5; TRBD1 agrees at 7 bases. CDR3 bases: TGTGCCAGCAGCCCCCAAGGGGGCCGTAATCAGCCCCAGCATTTT. Residues: CASSPQGGRNQPQHF.